The 17 T cell receptor beta chains listed next were all sequenced from one sample in a study of regulatory T cells in long-lasting Graves disease. Time point specified: newly diagnosed GD, antithyroid drugs for less than 3 months. PBMC RNA was the source of the TCR library. Arm-PCR with iRepertoire HTBI primers amplified the CDR3 regions for these TCR beta libraries. A single record per CDR3 protein comes from TCRdb applying MiXCR to the multiplex PCR reads. The profile covers around 500,000 distinct CDR3 sequences, with roughly 16% appearing a single time and 25% taken by the ten largest. The sample was also reused in another study, on T cells in Graves' hyperthyroidism and ophthalmopathy.

The source material was peripheral blood mononuclear cells (PBMCs), sampled at new diagnosis, from a patient treated with antithyroid drugs. The receptors stem from a woman aged 35-65 years with Graves disease.

This clonotype was seen ten or more times. The chain employs TRBV28 and TRBJ1-4, with a possible D match to TRBD1 (5 bases). This CDR3 spans 13 amino acids. The V gene's germline CDR1 is MDHEN and CDR2 SYDVKM. V was trimmed by 4 bases and J by 8 bases, leaving 11 bases between them. The CDR3 DNA follows: TGTGCCAGCAGTTGGGACGATTTGGAAAAACTGTTTTTT. This encodes CASSWDDLEKLFF.

In its sample, this clonotype was seen many times. J is TRBJ1-2 and V is TRBV6-2 or TRBV6-3, with D possibly TRBD1 on 6 matching bases. This CDR3 contains 17 residues. Trimming removed 4 bases from V and 2 bases from J, with 20 bases in between. Germline V gene data show CDR1 as MNHEY and CDR2 as SVGEGT. The CDR3 DNA reads TGTGCCAGCAGTTTCGGCCCTCCAAGGGGGATAAACTATGGCTACACCTTC. Protein: CASSFGPPRGINYGYTF.

The table lists this clonotype with many counts. V is TRBV28 and J is TRBJ2-1; weak D call: TRBD1 (5 bases). The CDR3 consists of 14 residues. The germline gives CDR1 MDHEN, CDR2 SYDVKM. The germline V and J ends were trimmed by 8 bases and 8 bases, with 19 bases remaining between them. The CDR3 nucleotides read TGTGCCAGCTATGCCGGGCAGGGTGTCGATGAGCAGTTCTTC. It specifies CASYAGQGVDEQFF.

The chain combines TRBV4-1 with TRBJ1-3, with 10 bases lining up with TRBD1. The trim removed 0 bases at V and 4 bases at J, leaving 6 bases unmatched. This CDR3 is 17 amino acids long. CDR1 is MGHRA, CDR2 YSYEKL, per germline. The CDR3 DNA follows: TGCGCCAGCAGCCAAGAAGCAGGACAGGGGGGAGGAAACACCATATATTTT. Encoded protein: CASSQEAGQGGGNTIYF.

The V gene is TRBV3-1, the J gene TRBJ2-5, with D possibly matching TRBD1 (5 bases). Per germline, CDR1 LGHDT and CDR2 YNNKEL (reference sequence). Trimming took 5 bases from V and 2 from J, leaving 9 bases between them. This CDR3 has 13 amino acids. The CDR3 region is CASSWGVQETQYF. The DNA of the CDR3 is TGTGCCAGCAGCTGGGGCGTACAAGAGACCCAGTACTTC.

In its sample, this clonotype was seen many times. The V gene is TRBV28, the J gene TRBJ1-6; possibly TRBD1 for D (5 bases). Germline lookup yields CDR1 MDHEN and CDR2 SYDVKM. V was cut by 1 base and J by 4 bases, with 20 bases left in between. The CDR3 extends over 19 amino acids. The DNA of the CDR3 is TGTGCCAGCAGTTTATTATGGGGGGGGATGGAAGGATATAATTCACCCCTCCACTTT. It codes for CASSLLWGGMEGYNSPLHF.

This clonotype was seen at least ten times. The chain employs TRBV5-1 and TRBJ1-1; TRBD1 is a possible D gene (5 bases). The CDR3 runs 18 residues. Per the germline V gene, CDR1 is SGHRS and CDR2 is YFSETQ. V gave up 0 bases and J gave up 0 bases, with 18 bases separating them. The CDR3 loop reads CASSLGPRPVTVNTEAFF. Here the CDR3 DNA reads TGCGCCAGCAGCTTGGGGCCCCGCCCCGTGACAGTGAACACTGAAGCTTTCTTT.

J is TRBJ1-2 and V is TRBV19; D remains ambiguous. The CDR3 extends over 12 amino acids. Trimming stripped 9 bases from V and 6 bases from J, with 14 bases between. Germline V gene data show CDR1 as LNHDA and CDR2 as SQIVND (reference sequence). For the CDR3, the DNA is TGTGCCAGGAACGGGGTCTCGCATGGCTACACCTTC. As protein: CARNGVSHGYTF.

This clonotype occurred many times. CDR3 residues: CASSLPGNEQFF. The CDR3 DNA reads as TGCGCCAGCAGCTTGCCAGGCAATGAGCAGTTCTTC. This chain links TRBV5-1 with TRBJ2-1; D gene uncertain. Trimming took off 1 base at V and 6 bases at J, with 5 bases between the two ends. CDR3 size: 12 residues. Looked up from germline, CDR1 is SGHRS and CDR2 is YFSETQ.

This clonotype turned up a few times. The rearrangement links TRBV7-9 to TRBJ1-1; D is unresolved. The CDR3 covers 15 residues. Trimming removed 4 bases from V and 2 bases from J, with 14 bases in between. Germline V gene sequence: CDR1 SEHNR, CDR2 FQNEAQ (reference sequence). The CDR3 here is CASSSPSTVNTEAFF. The CDR3 bases are TGTGCCAGCAGCTCCCCCTCGACGGTTAACACTGAAGCTTTCTTT.

The V gene is TRBV6-1, the J gene TRBJ2-6, with TRBD1 matching 10 bases. J gave up 0 bases and V 6 bases, and 11 bases lay outside the gene matches. Germline V CDR1 and CDR2: MNHNS, SASEGT. The CDR3 totals 19 residues. CDR3 loop: CASRLIRDRGASGANVLTF. The DNA of the CDR3 is TGTGCCAGCAGGCTGATTCGGGACAGGGGAGCCTCTGGGGCCAACGTCCTGACTTTC.

This clonotype was picked up many times. V is TRBV12-3 or TRBV12-4 and J is TRBJ1-5; a weak D match, TRBD1 (5 bases). With 3 bases removed from V and 5 bases from J, the gap between germline ends came to 11 bases. CDR3 length: 14 amino acids. The CDR3 region is CASSFTGVDQPQHF. CDR3 nucleotides: TGTGCCAGCAGTTTTACGGGGGTCGATCAGCCCCAGCATTTT.

This clonotype was observed at least ten times. CDR3 bases: TGTGCCAGCAGCTTATTTGTGGAGACCCAGTACTTC. Protein: CASSLFVETQYF. The rearrangement joins TRBV11-2 to TRBJ2-5, with D unclear. The V and J ends lost 2 bases and 5 bases respectively, with 6 bases between them. Germline values: CDR1 SGHAT, CDR2 FQNNGV. This CDR3 has 12 amino acids.

This chain connects TRBV4-1 to TRBJ2-3; 7 bases align to TRBD2. The CDR3 extends over 15 amino acids. CDR1 MGHRA and CDR2 YSYEKL come from the germline V gene. V trimming: 4 bases; J trimming: 5 bases; junction bases outside the gene matches: 9. Written as DNA, the CDR3 is TGCGCCAGCAGCCGTCGGGAGGAAACTAGAGATACGCAGTATTTT. Translating it yields CASSRREETRDTQYF.

This chain links TRBV4-1 with TRBJ1-5; unclear D gene. Germline V CDR1 and CDR2: MGHRA, YSYEKL. With 4 bases removed from V and 3 bases from J, the gap between germline ends came to 10 bases. This CDR3 is 14 amino acids long. CDR3 protein: CASSRLAYNQPQHF. DNA for the CDR3: TGCGCCAGCAGCCGTTTGGCCTACAATCAGCCCCAGCATTTT.

This clonotype was counted at least ten times. This CDR3 is CSARASGGFVYEQYF. DNA of the CDR3: TGCAGTGCTAGAGCATCAGGGGGCTTTGTCTACGAGCAGTACTTC. This chain connects TRBV20-1 to TRBJ2-7, with 8 bases lining up with TRBD1. The CDR3 sequence is 15 residues long. V dropped 1 base and J dropped 3; count of bases not matched to a gene: 8. Germline CDR1 DFQATT, CDR2 SNEGSKA (reference sequence).

On this clonotype: The germline gene is not matched at one end of the junction; a read error may be the cause. The gene calls are TRBV20-1 and TRBJ2-7, with D possibly TRBD2 on 7 matching bases. Germline-derived CDR1 and CDR2 are DFQATT and SNEGSKA (reference sequence). The CDR3 covers 13 residues. The CDR3 DNA reads TGCAGTGCTAGAGGGGAGGGGGACTACGATCAGTACTTC. Its translation is CSARGEGDYDQYF.